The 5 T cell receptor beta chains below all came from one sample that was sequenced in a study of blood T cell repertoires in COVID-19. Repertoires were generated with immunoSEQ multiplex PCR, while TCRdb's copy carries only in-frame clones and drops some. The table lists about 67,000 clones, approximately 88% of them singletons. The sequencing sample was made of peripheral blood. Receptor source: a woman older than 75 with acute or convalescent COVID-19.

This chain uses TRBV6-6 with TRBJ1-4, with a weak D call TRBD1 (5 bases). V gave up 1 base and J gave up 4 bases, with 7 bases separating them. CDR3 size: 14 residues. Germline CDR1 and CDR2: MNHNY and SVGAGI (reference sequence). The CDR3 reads CASSYLTDNEKLFF. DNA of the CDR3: TGTGCCAGCAGTTACTTGACAGATAATGAAAAACTGTTTTTT.

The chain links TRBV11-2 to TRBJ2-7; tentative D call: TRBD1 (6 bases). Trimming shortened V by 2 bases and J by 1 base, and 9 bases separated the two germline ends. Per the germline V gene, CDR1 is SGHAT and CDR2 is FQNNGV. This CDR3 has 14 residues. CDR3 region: CASSLQTGSYEQYF. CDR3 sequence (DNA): TGTGCCAGCAGCTTACAGACAGGATCCTACGAGCAGTACTTC. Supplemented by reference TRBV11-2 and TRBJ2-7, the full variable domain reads EAGVAQSPRYKIIEKRQSVAFWCNPISGHATLYWYQQILGQGPKLLIQFQNNGVVDDSQLPKDRFSAERLKGVDSTLKIQPAKLEDSAVYLCASSLQTGSYEQYFGPGTRLTVT.

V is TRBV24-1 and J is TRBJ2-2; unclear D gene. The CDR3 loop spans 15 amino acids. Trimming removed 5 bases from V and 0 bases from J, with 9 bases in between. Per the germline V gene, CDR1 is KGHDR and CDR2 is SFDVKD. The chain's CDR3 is CATSVGRSNTGELFF. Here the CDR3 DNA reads TGTGCCACCAGTGTCGGCAGGTCGAACACCGGGGAGCTGTTTTTT.

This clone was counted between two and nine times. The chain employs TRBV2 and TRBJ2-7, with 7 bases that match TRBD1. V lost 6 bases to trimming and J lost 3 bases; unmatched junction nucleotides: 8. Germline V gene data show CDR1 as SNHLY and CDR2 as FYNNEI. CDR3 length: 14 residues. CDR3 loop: CASRRRDSIYEQYF. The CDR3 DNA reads TGTGCCAGCAGACGCCGGGACAGTATCTACGAGCAGTACTTC.

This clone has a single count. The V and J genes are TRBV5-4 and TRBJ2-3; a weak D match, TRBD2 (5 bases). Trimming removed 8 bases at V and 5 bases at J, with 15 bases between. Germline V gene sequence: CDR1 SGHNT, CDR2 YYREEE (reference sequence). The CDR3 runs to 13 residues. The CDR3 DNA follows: TGTGCCAGTCAACTAGGTCGGGGAGATACGCAGTATTTT. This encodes CASQLGRGDTQYF.